The 11 T cell receptor beta chains given below trace back to one sample, sequenced in a study of T cell responses to AZD1222 COVID-19 vaccine. The assay was immunoSEQ multiplex PCR, and TCRdb's table has in-frame clones only and misses some. This table holds about 78,000 clones, around 90% found once. The material sequenced was peripheral blood, taken 28 days after the second AZD1222 dose. These TCRs come from an adult who received the AZD1222 COVID-19 vaccine.

This rearrangement joins TRBV3-1 (or the pseudogene TRBV3-2) to TRBJ2-1; D unclear. CDR1 and CDR2 from the germline V gene are LGHDT and YNNKEL (reference sequence). The V end lost 0 bases, the J end lost 9 bases, and 6 bases lay between the germline ends. CDR3 length: 12 residues. The CDR3 DNA is TGTGCCAGCAGCCAAGAGGTAGGTGAGCAGTTCTTC. This gives the protein CASSQEVGEQFF.

In this sample, this clone turned up once. The rearrangement links TRBV6-4 to TRBJ2-3, with a possible D match to TRBD2 (5 bases). The length of the CDR3 is 14 residues. The ends were cut back, 3 bases at V and 1 base at J, with 8 bases in the middle. Germline V gene data show CDR1 as MRHNA and CDR2 as SNTAGT. The CDR3 region has the DNA TGTGCCAGCAGTGAAAACGGGGGCACAGATACGCAGTATTTT. It codes for CASSENGGTDTQYF.

The chain recombines TRBV2 with TRBJ1-6, with D tentatively TRBD1 (5 bases). Germline CDR1 SNHLY, CDR2 FYNNEI. The CDR3 has 14 amino acids. V gave up 5 bases and J gave up 8 bases, with 13 bases separating them. The DNA of the CDR3 is TGTGCCAGCAGTTCCAGGGTCATGGATTCACCCCTCCACTTT. This encodes CASSSRVMDSPLHF.

The CDR3 DNA reads as TGCGCCAGCAGCCCCCATTATATTCGGCCGGCGAACACCGGGGAGCTGTTTTTT. Residues: CASSPHYIRPANTGELFF. The J gene is TRBJ2-2, the V gene TRBV4-1; D remains unclear. The CDR3 contains 18 residues. The V gene's germline CDR1 is MGHRA and CDR2 YSYEKL. The V and J ends lost 4 bases and 0 bases respectively, with 18 bases between them.

V gene TRBV7-2 combines with J gene TRBJ2-7, with D uncertain. The V and J ends lost 5 bases and 5 bases respectively, with 10 bases between them. The CDR3 is 12 amino acids. In germline, CDR1 is SGHTA, CDR2 FQGNSA. The CDR3 loop is CASSPVGDEQYF. CDR3 DNA sequence: TGTGCCAGCAGCCCCGTAGGTGACGAGCAGTACTTC.

The sample holds one count of this clone. The rearrangement uses TRBV28 and TRBJ1-2, with 8 positions matching TRBD1. CDR1 MDHEN and CDR2 SYDVKM come from the germline V gene. With 5 bases clipped from V and 4 bases from J, the junction kept 9 bases outside the gene matches. There are 15 residues in the CDR3. This CDR3 reads CASSRGQGVSYGYTF. CDR3 coding DNA: TGTGCCAGCAGTCGTGGACAGGGCGTGAGCTATGGCTACACCTTC.

This clone was recorded only once. This chain connects TRBV4-3 to TRBJ1-2; D gene ambiguous. The CDR3 is 15 residues long. The germline CDR1 and CDR2 sequences are LGHNA and YSLEER. The germline V and J ends were trimmed by 0 bases and 3 bases, with 11 bases remaining between them. This chain's CDR3 is CASSQDYTDDYGYTF. The CDR3 DNA follows: TGCGCCAGCAGCCAAGATTACACGGATGACTATGGCTACACCTTC.

The chain employs TRBV28 and TRBJ1-3, with D uncertain. With 10 bases removed from V and 0 bases from J, the gap between germline ends came to 13 bases. CDR3 length: 14 residues. Germline V lookup: CDR1 MDHEN, CDR2 SYDVKM. The CDR3 loop reads CAIREGSSGNTIYF. CDR3 sequence (DNA): TGTGCCATCCGGGAGGGTTCCTCTGGAAACACCATATATTTT.

The table lists this clone with a few counts. V is TRBV12-3 or TRBV12-4 and J is TRBJ1-2, with D possibly matching TRBD1 (6 bases). The length of the CDR3 is 13 residues. V gave up 10 bases and J gave up 8 bases, with 20 bases separating them. CDR3 DNA: TGTGCCACCATTAGGGGGATTCACAGAGGCTACACCTTC. This sequence encodes CATIRGIHRGYTF.

This chain joins TRBV6-5 and TRBJ1-2, with D perhaps TRBD1 (5 bases). Germline V lookup: CDR1 MNHEY, CDR2 SVGAGI. V was pared by 4 bases and J by 0 bases, with 6 bases between. The CDR3 has 13 amino acids. CDR3 protein: CASSLTANYGYTF. DNA of the CDR3: TGTGCCAGCAGTTTGACAGCTAACTATGGCTACACCTTC.

This chain uses TRBV15 with TRBJ1-2; D possibly corresponds to TRBD1 (6 bases). The CDR3 totals 15 residues. V gave up 1 base and J gave up 0 bases, with 9 bases separating them. Germline loops: CDR1 LNHNV, CDR2 YYDKDF (reference sequence). CDR3 region: CATSRGTATNYGYTF. The CDR3 nucleotides read TGTGCCACCAGCAGAGGGACAGCCACTAACTATGGCTACACCTTC.